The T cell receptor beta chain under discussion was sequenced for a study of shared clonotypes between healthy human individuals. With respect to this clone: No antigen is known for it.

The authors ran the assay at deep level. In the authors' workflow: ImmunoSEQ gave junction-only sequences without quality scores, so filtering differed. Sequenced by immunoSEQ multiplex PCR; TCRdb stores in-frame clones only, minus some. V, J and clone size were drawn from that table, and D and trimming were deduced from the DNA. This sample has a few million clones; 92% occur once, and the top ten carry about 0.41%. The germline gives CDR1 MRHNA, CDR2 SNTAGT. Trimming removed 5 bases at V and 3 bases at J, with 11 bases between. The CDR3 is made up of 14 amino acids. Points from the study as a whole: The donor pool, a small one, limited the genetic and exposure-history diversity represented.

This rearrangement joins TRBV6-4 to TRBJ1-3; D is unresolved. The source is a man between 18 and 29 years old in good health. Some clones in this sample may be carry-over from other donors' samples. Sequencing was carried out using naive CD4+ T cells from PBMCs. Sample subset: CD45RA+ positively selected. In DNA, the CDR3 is TGTGCCAGCAGTTTAGGATACGGTGGAAACACCATATATTTT. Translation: CASSLGYGGNTIYF.